Presented here are 21 T cell receptor beta chains from one specimen sequenced in a study of cytomegalovirus exposure and HLA in healthy donors. It was with 60 Vbeta and 13 Jbeta primers that the PCR ran. Measured with immunoSEQ multiplex PCR; TCRdb has only the in-frame clones, and not every one. Its table records some 130,000 clones. Sequenced input: PBMCs. Receptors originate from a woman between 40 and 55 years old in good health and CMV-seropositive.

The J gene is TRBJ2-3, the V gene TRBV7-3, with D possibly being TRBD2 (5 bases). The CDR3 is 14 residues long. Germline assignment: CDR1 SGHTA and CDR2 FQGTGA. V shed 1 base and J shed 4 bases, with 9 bases lying between them. The CDR3 is CASSLMPGSDTQYF. As DNA, the CDR3 is TGTGCCAGCAGCTTAATGCCGGGATCAGATACGCAGTATTTT.

The V gene is TRBV5-1, the J gene TRBJ1-1; a possible D gene is TRBD1 (6 bases). From germline, CDR1 is SGHRS and CDR2 YFSETQ. This CDR3 is built from 16 residues. V lost 0 bases to trimming and J lost 1 base, with 13 bases between them. CDR3 DNA sequence: TGCGCCAGCAGCTTGGACGCACAGGGCCCGAACACTGAAGCTTTCTTT. Protein product: CASSLDAQGPNTEAFF. Full variable domain (remainder filled in from reference TRBV5-1 and TRBJ1-1): KAGVTQTPRYLIKTRGQQVTLSCSPISGHRSVSWYQQTPGQGLQFLFEYFSETQRNKGNFPGRFSGRQFSNSRSEMNVSTLELGDSALYLCASSLDAQGPNTEAFFGQGTRLTVV.

The chain is built from TRBV28 and TRBJ2-7; TRBD1 aligns across 7 bases. This CDR3 spans 14 amino acids. V lost 5 bases and J lost 2; bases outside the gene matches: 6. The V gene's germline CDR1 is MDHEN and CDR2 SYDVKM. In DNA, the CDR3 is TGTGCCAGCAGTGCGCCTGGACAGGCCTACGAGCAGTACTTC. Translation: CASSAPGQAYEQYF.

This rearrangement joins TRBV7-2 to TRBJ1-3, with D unresolved. CDR1 SGHTA and CDR2 FQGNSA come from the germline V gene. V shed 2 bases and J shed 2 bases, with 7 bases lying between them. This CDR3 region has 14 residues. In nucleotides, the CDR3 is TGTGCCAGCAGCTTAAAAGGAGCTGGAAACACCATATATTTT. The encoded protein is CASSLKGAGNTIYF.

This chain joins TRBV28 and TRBJ1-3, with TRBD1 matching over 12 bases. CDR1 MDHEN and CDR2 SYDVKM come from the germline V gene. Trimming removed 6 bases from V and 3 bases from J; junction bases left unmatched: 9. This CDR3 spans 17 amino acids. The CDR3 protein is CASSSPGTGGFGNTIYF. The CDR3 DNA sequence: TGTGCCAGCAGCTCCCCAGGGACAGGGGGCTTTGGAAACACCATATATTTT.

V is TRBV7-9 and J is TRBJ1-3; perhaps TRBD1 as D (6 bases). This CDR3 has 16 amino acids. Trimming removed 2 bases at V and 2 bases at J, with 13 bases between. Looked up from germline, CDR1 is SEHNR and CDR2 is FQNEAQ (reference sequence). CDR3 nucleotides: TGTGCCAGCAGCTTAAAGAACAGGGATCCTGGAAACACCATATATTTT. It encodes CASSLKNRDPGNTIYF.

V and J are TRBV7-2 and TRBJ2-2; 14 bases map to TRBD2. Germline V lookup: CDR1 SGHTA, CDR2 FQGNSA. V lost 5 bases and J lost 7; bases outside the gene matches: 9. CDR3 length equals 17 residues. CDR3 coding DNA: TGTGCCAGCAGCCCGGTGGGACTAGCGGGAGCGGTCGGGGAGCTGTTTTTT. It encodes CASSPVGLAGAVGELFF.

The chain links TRBV19 to TRBJ1-5, with 7 nucleotides matching TRBD1. The V and J ends lost 10 bases and 3 bases, in that order; junction bases with no gene match: 6. CDR1 LNHDA and CDR2 SQIVND come from the germline V gene (reference sequence). The length of the CDR3 is 13 residues. The CDR3 DNA reads TGTGCCATTTCGGACAGGCTCAATCAGCCCCAGCATTTT. Protein: CAISDRLNQPQHF.

The chain combines TRBV4-1 with TRBJ1-1; 7 nucleotides match TRBD1. Germline loops: CDR1 MGHRA, CDR2 YSYEKL. V lost 4 bases to trimming and J lost 2 bases; unmatched junction nucleotides: 10. The CDR3 loop spans 16 amino acids. CDR3 DNA sequence: TGCGCCAGCAGCCGGTTTGTGGACAGGATAAACACTGAAGCTTTCTTT. Protein product: CASSRFVDRINTEAFF.

This chain joins TRBV7-2 and TRBJ2-1, with D maybe TRBD1 (6 bases). CDR1 and CDR2 (germline): SGHTA, FQGNSA. The CDR3 has 13 amino acids. V lost 4 bases and J 4 bases, leaving 8 bases between the germline ends. In DNA form, the CDR3 reads TGTGCCAGCAGCTCAGGGGTTTACAATGAGCAGTTCTTC. This gives the protein CASSSGVYNEQFF.

The V and J genes are TRBV6-6 and TRBJ2-5; the match to TRBD2 covers 11 bases. The germline CDR1 and CDR2 sequences are MNHNY and SVGAGI (reference sequence). CDR3 length equals 15 residues. With 4 bases clipped from V and 6 bases from J, the junction kept 7 bases outside the gene matches. CDR3 region: CASSFLAGGGQTQYF. The DNA for the CDR3 is TGTGCCAGCAGTTTCCTAGCGGGAGGAGGGCAGACCCAGTACTTC.

This sequence joins TRBV28 and TRBJ1-1; D gene ambiguous. Trimming stripped 2 bases from V and 6 bases from J, with 10 bases between. The CDR3 runs 13 residues. Germline V CDR1 and CDR2: MDHEN, SYDVKM. CDR3 coding DNA: TGTGCCAGCAGTTTAGAAAAGAGAGCTGAAGCTTTCTTT. Encoded protein: CASSLEKRAEAFF. Looking up the rest from reference TRBV28 and TRBJ1-1 gives the full variable domain: DVKVTQSSRYLVKRTGEKVFLECVQDMDHENMFWYRQDPGLGLRLIYFSYDVKMKEKGDIPEGYSVSREKKERFSLILESASTNQTSMYLCASSLEKRAEAFFGQGTRLTVV.

The chain couples TRBV7-9 to TRBJ2-7, with 8 bases lining up with TRBD1. Germline V CDR1 and CDR2: SEHNR, FQNEAQ (reference sequence). V was clipped by 2 bases and J by 4 bases; unmatched bases: 7. This CDR3 is built from 15 residues. CDR3 in amino acids: CASSLHSGGFYEQYF. In DNA form, the CDR3 reads TGTGCCAGCAGCTTACATTCAGGGGGCTTTTACGAGCAGTACTTC.

J is TRBJ2-5 and V is TRBV11-1, with TRBD2 as a possible D gene (6 bases). There are 16 residues in the CDR3. Trimming cost V 5 bases and J 5 bases, with 21 bases left between them. CDR1 and CDR2 (germline): SGHAT, FQDESV (reference sequence). CDR3 sequence reads: CASSRYRGGSLETQYF. The CDR3 bases are TGTGCCAGCAGCCGATACCGGGGAGGAAGCTTGGAGACCCAGTACTTC.

This chain links TRBV7-3 with TRBJ2-1; possibly TRBD2 for D (6 bases). Trimming took off 2 bases at V and 6 bases at J, with 17 bases between the two ends. Looked up from germline, CDR1 is SGHTA and CDR2 is FQGTGA. The length of the CDR3 is 16 residues. CDR3 bases: TGTGCCAGCAGCTTACGCGGGACTTTCGGGGGCAATGAGCAGTTCTTC. It codes for CASSLRGTFGGNEQFF.

The CDR3 DNA reads TGTGCCAGCAGCTGGGGACAGGGGGGGGGTCAGCCCCAGCATTTT. This translates into CASSWGQGGGQPQHF. The chain uses TRBV11-2 and TRBJ1-5, with 11 bases fitting TRBD1. Germline CDR1 and CDR2: SGHAT and FQNNGV. V shed 4 bases, J shed 6 bases, and the junction held 5 bases outside the gene matches. The CDR3 runs 15 residues. The full variable domain, in which reference TRBV11-2 and TRBJ1-5 provide the parts outside the CDR3, is EAGVAQSPRYKIIEKRQSVAFWCNPISGHATLYWYQQILGQGPKLLIQFQNNGVVDDSQLPKDRFSAERLKGVDSTLKIQPAKLEDSAVYLCASSWGQGGGQPQHFGDGTRLSIL.

CDR3 protein: CASSFSGRGEETQYF. The CDR3 coding sequence is TGCGCCAGCAGCTTTAGCGGGAGGGGGGAAGAGACCCAGTACTTC. This sequence joins TRBV5-1 and TRBJ2-5; 11 bases agree with TRBD2. V lost 2 bases and J lost 3; bases outside the gene matches: 3. CDR1 and CDR2 (germline): SGHRS, YFSETQ. The CDR3 is 15 residues long.

The CDR3 is CASSLARAGHYNEQFF. CDR3 in DNA: TGTGCCAGCAGCTTGGCCCGAGCGGGGCACTACAATGAGCAGTTCTTC. The chain is built from TRBV5-4 and TRBJ2-1, with TRBD2 matching over 7 bases. V was pared by 0 bases and J by 3 bases, with 6 bases of the junction left unmatched. From germline, CDR1 is SGHNT and CDR2 YYREEE (reference sequence). The CDR3 contains 16 residues.

The rearrangement links TRBV6-6 to TRBJ1-5; 8 bases are a match to TRBD1. J lost 1 base, V lost 5 bases, and 4 bases had no gene match. Germline V CDR1 and CDR2: MNHNY, SVGAGI (reference sequence). The CDR3 length is 15 residues. CDR3 sequence (DNA): TGTGCCAGCAGTAAGACAGGGGACAGCAATCAGCCCCAGCATTTT. The encoded protein is CASSKTGDSNQPQHF.

The V gene is TRBV29-1, the J gene TRBJ1-4; D uncertain. Trimming took off 1 base at V and 0 bases at J, with 6 bases between the two ends. The CDR3 contains 14 residues. Germline V CDR1 and CDR2: SQVTM, ANQGSEA. The CDR3 DNA sequence: TGCAGCGTTGAAGGTAGTCCAACTAATGAAAAACTGTTTTTT. Amino acids: CSVEGSPTNEKLFF.

The CDR3: CASSFSGEAQTQYF. In DNA form, the CDR3 reads TGTGCCAGCAGCTTTAGCGGGGAGGCTCAGACCCAGTACTTC. The chain recombines TRBV7-9 with TRBJ2-5; 8 bases agree with TRBD2. The CDR3 length is 14 residues. V lost 3 bases to trimming and J lost 6 bases; unmatched junction nucleotides: 6. The germline gives CDR1 SEHNR, CDR2 FQNEAQ (reference sequence).